The 6 T cell receptor beta chains given below trace back to one sample, sequenced in a study of blood T cells in healthy people across ages. For the second PCR, which ran for roughly 6 to 11 cycles, a sample-barcoded 5' primer and a J-beta primer mix were used. TCRdb reprocessed the 5' RACE reads with MiXCR, giving one entry per CDR3 protein. The data show over 1,500,000 distinct CDR3 sequences, roughly 50% seen once. The sample was blood. The receptors shown here come from a woman aged 40 to 49 in good health.

The chain has TRBV7-3 and TRBJ1-6, with D unresolved. The CDR3 totals 13 residues. CDR1 and CDR2 (germline): SGHTA, FQGTGA. Trimming took 8 bases from V and 3 from J, leaving 8 bases between them. In DNA form, the CDR3 reads TGTGCCAGCGGGAGGAACTATAATTCACCCCTCCACTTT. Translated, it gives CASGRNYNSPLHF. The variable domain in full, with the rest retrieved from reference TRBV7-3 and TRBJ1-6, is GAGVSQTPSNKVTEKGKYVELRCDPISGHTALYWYRQSLGQGPEFLIYFQGTGAADDSGLPNDRFFAVRPEGSVSTLKIQRTERGDSAVYLCASGRNYNSPLHFGNGTRLTVT.

The chain couples TRBV12-3 or TRBV12-4 to TRBJ1-2, with a weak D call TRBD1 (6 bases). The V and J ends lost 7 bases and 7 bases respectively, with 16 bases between them. There are 13 residues in the CDR3. CDR3 residues: CASTPMTGSGYTF. CDR3 DNA: TGTGCCAGCACACCGATGACAGGATCTGGCTACACCTTC.

This clonotype was observed a handful of times. This chain links TRBV20-1 with TRBJ2-3; TRBD2 matches at 9 bases. With 6 bases clipped from V and 3 bases from J, the junction kept 4 bases outside the gene matches. CDR3 length: 13 amino acids. Germline V lookup: CDR1 DFQATT, CDR2 SNEGSKA (reference sequence). The chain's CDR3 is CSASRGGTDTQYF. As DNA, the CDR3 is TGCAGTGCCTCGCGGGGGGGGACAGATACGCAGTATTTT.

The CDR3 is CSARNMVQGQQFF. The CDR3 DNA sequence: TGCAGTGCTAGAAATATGGTTCAGGGACAGCAGTTCTTC. The V gene is TRBV20-1, the J gene TRBJ2-1, with D tentatively TRBD1 or TRBD2 (5 bases each). V lost 2 bases, J lost 11 bases, and 16 bases lay in between. The CDR3 runs 13 residues. CDR1 and CDR2 (germline): DFQATT, SNEGSKA (reference sequence).

This chain uses TRBV6-1 with TRBJ2-1; 8 positions agree with TRBD1. The end of the DNA is better explained by TRBJ2-7, so the J call may be wrong. The CDR3 length is 15 residues. Germline V gene sequence: CDR1 MNHNS, CDR2 SASEGT. The CDR3 nucleotides are TGTGCCAGCAGTGCGTACAGGGGGAACTACAATGAGCAGTACTTC. Encoded protein: CASSAYRGNYNEQYF.

The chain carries TRBV10-2 and TRBJ2-1; TRBD1 matches 8 bases. CDR1 and CDR2 (germline): WSHSY, SAAADI. There are 15 residues in the CDR3. Trimming cost V 9 bases and J 3 bases; bases outside gene matches: 10. CDR3 region: CASSEGTGHYNEQFF. The CDR3 bases are TGCGCCAGTTCTGAAGGGACAGGACACTACAATGAGCAGTTCTTC.